This TCR beta chain was observed in a study of T cells in localized non-small cell lung cancer. Profiling relied on immunoSEQ multiplex PCR, and the TCRdb table lists in-frame clones only, not all of them. The sample lists 90,000 to 95,000 clones; roughly 90% were seen once. General study points: Overall survival was longer when the density of T cells in the blood was higher. Adjacent lung held a median approximately 50 of the top 100 tumor clones.

Germline V gene data show CDR1 as MNHEY and CDR2 as SVGAGI. V lost 6 bases, J lost 3 bases, and 12 bases lay in between. The CDR3 consists of 13 residues. As concerns this clone: Its target is unknown.

The source of this sequence is a woman aged 35 to 75 with stage II squamous cell lung carcinoma. Here the sequenced sample was PBMCs, taken before any cancer treatment. The chain employs TRBV6-5 and TRBJ2-7; possible D gene TRBD2, 6 bases. CDR3 coding DNA: TGTGCCAGCAGGGACCTCGGGGGCTACGAGCAGTACTTC. Its translation is CASRDLGGYEQYF.